The sequence of this TCR beta chain was determined in a study of cytomegalovirus exposure and HLA in healthy donors. The CDR3 covers 14 residues. The germline CDR1 and CDR2 sequences are MDHEN and SYDVKM. With V trimmed by 2 bases and J by 5 bases, 1 base remained unmatched. On this clone: The same CDR3 can be traced to other DNA sequences in this sample.

Vbeta (60) and Jbeta (13) primers were used in the PCR. The assay was immunoSEQ multiplex PCR, and TCRdb's table has in-frame clones only and misses some. The sample has approximately 150,000 clones, around 80% seen once; the top ten hold 4.3%. Source material: PBMCs. J is TRBJ2-1 and V is TRBV28, with 9 bases that match TRBD2. This sequence was found in a woman in her thirties or forties in good health and CMV-seropositive. CDR3 nucleotide sequence: TGTGCCAGCAGTTTAGCGGGGGGGCACAATGAGCAGTTCTTC. It translates to CASSLAGGHNEQFF.